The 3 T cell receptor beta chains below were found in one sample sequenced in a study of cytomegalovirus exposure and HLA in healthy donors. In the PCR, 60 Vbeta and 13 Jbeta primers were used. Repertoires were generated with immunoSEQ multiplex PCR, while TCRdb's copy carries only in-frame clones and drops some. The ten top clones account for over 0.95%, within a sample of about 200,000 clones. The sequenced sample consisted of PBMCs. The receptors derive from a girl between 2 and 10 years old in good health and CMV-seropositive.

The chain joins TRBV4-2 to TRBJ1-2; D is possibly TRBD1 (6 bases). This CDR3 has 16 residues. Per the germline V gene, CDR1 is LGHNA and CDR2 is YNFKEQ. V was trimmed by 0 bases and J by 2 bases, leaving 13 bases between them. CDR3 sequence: CASSQDHQGRNYGYTF. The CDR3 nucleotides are TGTGCCAGCAGCCAAGATCACCAGGGGCGGAACTATGGCTACACCTTC.

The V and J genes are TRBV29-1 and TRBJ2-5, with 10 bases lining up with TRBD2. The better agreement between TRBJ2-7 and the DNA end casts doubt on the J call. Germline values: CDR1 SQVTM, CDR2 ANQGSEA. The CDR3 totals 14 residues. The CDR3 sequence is CSVKREGLPYEQYF. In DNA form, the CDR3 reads TGCAGCGTCAAGCGGGAGGGCCTCCCCTACGAGCAGTACTTC.

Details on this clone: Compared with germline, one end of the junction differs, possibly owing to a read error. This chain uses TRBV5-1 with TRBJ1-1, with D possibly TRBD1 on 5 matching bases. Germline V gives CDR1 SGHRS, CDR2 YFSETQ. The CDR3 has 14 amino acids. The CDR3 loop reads CASSLDTVNTEAFF. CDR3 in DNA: TGCGCCAGCAGTTTGGACACAGTGAACACTGAAGCTTTCTTT.